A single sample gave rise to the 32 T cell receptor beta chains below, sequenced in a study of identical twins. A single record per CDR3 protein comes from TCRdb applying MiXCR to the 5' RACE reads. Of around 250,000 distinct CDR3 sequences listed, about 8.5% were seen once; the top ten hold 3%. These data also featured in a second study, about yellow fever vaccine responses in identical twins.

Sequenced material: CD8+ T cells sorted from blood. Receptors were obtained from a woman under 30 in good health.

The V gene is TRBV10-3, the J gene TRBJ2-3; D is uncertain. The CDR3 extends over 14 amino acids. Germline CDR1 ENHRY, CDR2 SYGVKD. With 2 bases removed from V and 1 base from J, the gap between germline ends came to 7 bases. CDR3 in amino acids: CAISEAWGTDTQYF. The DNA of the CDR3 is TGTGCCATCAGTGAGGCGTGGGGCACAGATACGCAGTATTTT.

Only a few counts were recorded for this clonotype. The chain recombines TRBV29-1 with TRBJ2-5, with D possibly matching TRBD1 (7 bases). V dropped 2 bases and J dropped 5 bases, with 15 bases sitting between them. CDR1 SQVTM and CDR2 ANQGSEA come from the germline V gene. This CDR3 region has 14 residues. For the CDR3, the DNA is TGCAGCGTTGAACGTACAGGGGAGGTGGAGACCCAGTACTTC. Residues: CSVERTGEVETQYF.

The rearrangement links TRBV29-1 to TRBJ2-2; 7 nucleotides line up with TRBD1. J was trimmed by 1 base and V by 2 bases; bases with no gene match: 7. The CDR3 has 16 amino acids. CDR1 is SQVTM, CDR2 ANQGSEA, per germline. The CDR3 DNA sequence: TGCAGCGTTGAACCCTTGGGGACAGAGAACACCGGGGAGCTGTTTTTT. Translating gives CSVEPLGTENTGELFF.

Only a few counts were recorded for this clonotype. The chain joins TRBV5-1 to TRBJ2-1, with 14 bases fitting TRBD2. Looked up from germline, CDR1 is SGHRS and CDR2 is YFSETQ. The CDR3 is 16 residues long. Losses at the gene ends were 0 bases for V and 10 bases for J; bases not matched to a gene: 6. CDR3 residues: CASSLAGLAGVEEQFF. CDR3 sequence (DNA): TGCGCCAGCAGCTTGGCGGGACTAGCGGGAGTCGAGGAGCAGTTCTTC. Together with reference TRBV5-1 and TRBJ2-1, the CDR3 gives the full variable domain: KAGVTQTPRYLIKTRGQQVTLSCSPISGHRSVSWYQQTPGQGLQFLFEYFSETQRNKGNFPGRFSGRQFSNSRSEMNVSTLELGDSALYLCASSLAGLAGVEEQFFGPGTRLTVL.

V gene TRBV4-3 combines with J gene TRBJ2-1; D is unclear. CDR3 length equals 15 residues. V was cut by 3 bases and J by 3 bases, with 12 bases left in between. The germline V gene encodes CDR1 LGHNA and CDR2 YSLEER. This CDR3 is CASSQVRSNYNEQFF. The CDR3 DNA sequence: TGCGCCAGCAGCCAGGTGAGGTCCAACTACAATGAGCAGTTCTTC.

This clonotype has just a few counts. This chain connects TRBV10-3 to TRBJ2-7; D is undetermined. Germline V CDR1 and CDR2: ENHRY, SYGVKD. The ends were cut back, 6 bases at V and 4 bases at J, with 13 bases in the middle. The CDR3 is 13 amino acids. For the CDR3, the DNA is TGTGCCATCAGAGCACCAGGCGAATACGAGCAGTACTTC. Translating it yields CAIRAPGEYEQYF.

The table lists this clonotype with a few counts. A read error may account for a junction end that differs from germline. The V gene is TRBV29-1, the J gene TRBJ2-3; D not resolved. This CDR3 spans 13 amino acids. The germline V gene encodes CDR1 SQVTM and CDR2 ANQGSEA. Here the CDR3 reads CSVEEPTTHTQYF. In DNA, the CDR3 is TGCAGCGTTGAAGAACCAACCACACATACGCAGTATTTT.

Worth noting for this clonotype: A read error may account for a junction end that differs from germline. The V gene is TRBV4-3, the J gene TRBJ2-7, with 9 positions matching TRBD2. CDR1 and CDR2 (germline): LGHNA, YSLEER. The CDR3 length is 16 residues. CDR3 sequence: CASSQDVTGLAYEQHF. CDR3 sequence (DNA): TGCGCCAGCAGCCAAGACGTTACGGGACTAGCCTACGAGCAGCACTTC.

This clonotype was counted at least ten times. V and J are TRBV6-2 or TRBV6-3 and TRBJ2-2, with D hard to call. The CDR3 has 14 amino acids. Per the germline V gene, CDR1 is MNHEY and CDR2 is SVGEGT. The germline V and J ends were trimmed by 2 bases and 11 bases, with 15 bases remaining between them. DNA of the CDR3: TGTGCCAGCAGTTACCCGAAAAACATTTACGAGCTGTTTTTT. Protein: CASSYPKNIYELFF.

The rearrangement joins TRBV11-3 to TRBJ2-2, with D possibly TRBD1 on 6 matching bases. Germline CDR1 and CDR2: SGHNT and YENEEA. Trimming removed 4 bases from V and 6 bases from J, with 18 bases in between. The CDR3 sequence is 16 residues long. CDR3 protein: CASSSPEGVRAGELFF. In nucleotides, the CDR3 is TGTGCCAGCAGCTCCCCCGAGGGGGTTCGAGCCGGGGAGCTGTTTTTT.

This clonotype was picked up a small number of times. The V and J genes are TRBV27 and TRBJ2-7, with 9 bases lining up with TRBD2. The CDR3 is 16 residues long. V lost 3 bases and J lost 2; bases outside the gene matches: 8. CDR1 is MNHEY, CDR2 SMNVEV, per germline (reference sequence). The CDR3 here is CASSFLLAGPTYEQYF. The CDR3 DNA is TGTGCCAGCAGTTTCCTTCTAGCGGGGCCAACCTACGAGCAGTACTTC.

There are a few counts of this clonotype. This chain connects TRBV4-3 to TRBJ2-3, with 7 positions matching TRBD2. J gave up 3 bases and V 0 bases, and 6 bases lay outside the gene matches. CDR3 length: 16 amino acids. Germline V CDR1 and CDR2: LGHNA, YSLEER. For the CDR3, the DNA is TGCGCCAGCAGCCAAGATGGAAAGGGAGGGACAGATACGCAGTATTTT. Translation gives CASSQDGKGGTDTQYF.

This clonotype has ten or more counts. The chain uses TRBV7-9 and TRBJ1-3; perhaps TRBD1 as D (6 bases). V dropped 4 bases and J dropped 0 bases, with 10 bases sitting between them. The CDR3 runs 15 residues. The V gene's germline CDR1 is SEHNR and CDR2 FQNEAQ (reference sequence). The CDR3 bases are TGTGCCAGCAGCTACACAGGGAGCTCTGGAAACACCATATATTTT. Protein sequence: CASSYTGSSGNTIYF. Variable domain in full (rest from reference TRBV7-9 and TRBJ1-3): DTGVSQNPRHKITKRGQNVTFRCDPISEHNRLYWYRQTLGQGPEFLTYFQNEAQLEKSRLLSDRFSAERPKGSFSTLEIQRTEQGDSAMYLCASSYTGSSGNTIYFGEGSWLTVV.

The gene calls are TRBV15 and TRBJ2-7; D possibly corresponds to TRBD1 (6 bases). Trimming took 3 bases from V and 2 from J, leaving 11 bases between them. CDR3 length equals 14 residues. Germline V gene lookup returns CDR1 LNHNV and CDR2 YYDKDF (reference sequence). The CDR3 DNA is TGTGCCACCAGCAGTATGGGGGACACCTACGAGCAGTACTTC. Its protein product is CATSSMGDTYEQYF.

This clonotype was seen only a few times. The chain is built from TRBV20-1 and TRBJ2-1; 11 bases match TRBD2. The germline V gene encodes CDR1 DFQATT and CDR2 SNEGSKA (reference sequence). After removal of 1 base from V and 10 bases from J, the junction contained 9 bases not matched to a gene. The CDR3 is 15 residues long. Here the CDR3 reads CSARALAGGFEEQFF. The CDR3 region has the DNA TGCAGTGCTAGAGCTCTAGCGGGGGGCTTTGAAGAGCAGTTCTTC.

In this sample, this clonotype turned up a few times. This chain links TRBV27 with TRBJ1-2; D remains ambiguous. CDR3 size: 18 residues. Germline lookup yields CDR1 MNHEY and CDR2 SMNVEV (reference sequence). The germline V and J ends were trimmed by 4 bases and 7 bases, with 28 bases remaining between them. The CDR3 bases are TGTGCCAGCAGTTCCCAGGACCTCGCGGATCCCCAGACTCTTGGCTACACCTTC. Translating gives CASSSQDLADPQTLGYTF.

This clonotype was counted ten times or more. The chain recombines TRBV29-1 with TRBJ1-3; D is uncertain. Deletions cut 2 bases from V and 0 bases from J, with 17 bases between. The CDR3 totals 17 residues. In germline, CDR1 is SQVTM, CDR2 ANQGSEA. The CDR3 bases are TGCAGCGTTGAAACGGTGGAAGGTCCCCACTCTGGAAACACCATATATTTT. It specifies CSVETVEGPHSGNTIYF. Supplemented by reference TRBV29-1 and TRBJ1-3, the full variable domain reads SAVISQKPSRDICQRGTSLTIQCQVDSQVTMMFWYRQQPGQSLTLIATANQGSEATYESGFVIDKFPISRPNLTFSTLTVSNMSPEDSSIYLCSVETVEGPHSGNTIYFGEGSWLTVV.

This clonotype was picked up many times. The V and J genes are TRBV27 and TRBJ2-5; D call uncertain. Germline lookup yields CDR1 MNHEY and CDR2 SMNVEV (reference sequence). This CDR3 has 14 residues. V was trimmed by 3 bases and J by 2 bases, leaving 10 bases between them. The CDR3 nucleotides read TGTGCCAGCAGTTTCTGGCCACAACAAGAGACCCAGTACTTC. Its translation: CASSFWPQQETQYF.

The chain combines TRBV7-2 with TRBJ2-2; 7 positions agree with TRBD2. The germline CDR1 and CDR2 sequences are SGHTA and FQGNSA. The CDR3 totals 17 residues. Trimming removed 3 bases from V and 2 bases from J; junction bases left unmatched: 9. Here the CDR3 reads CASSFPRGDTNTGELFF. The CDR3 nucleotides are TGTGCCAGCAGCTTCCCACGGGGGGATACAAACACCGGGGAGCTGTTTTTT.

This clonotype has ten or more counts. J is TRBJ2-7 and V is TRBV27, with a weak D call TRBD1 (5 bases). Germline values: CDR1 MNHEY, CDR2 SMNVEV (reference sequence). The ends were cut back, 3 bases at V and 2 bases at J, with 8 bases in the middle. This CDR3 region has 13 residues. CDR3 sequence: CASSFQGAYEQYF. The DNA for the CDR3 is TGTGCCAGCAGTTTCCAGGGCGCCTACGAGCAGTACTTC.

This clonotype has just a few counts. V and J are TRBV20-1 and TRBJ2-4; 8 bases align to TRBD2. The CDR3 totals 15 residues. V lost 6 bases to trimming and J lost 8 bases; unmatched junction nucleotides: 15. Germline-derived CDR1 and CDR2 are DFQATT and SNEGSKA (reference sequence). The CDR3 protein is CSARGLAGGGDIQYF. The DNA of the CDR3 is TGCAGTGCCCGCGGCCTCGCGGGAGGCGGGGACATTCAGTACTTC.

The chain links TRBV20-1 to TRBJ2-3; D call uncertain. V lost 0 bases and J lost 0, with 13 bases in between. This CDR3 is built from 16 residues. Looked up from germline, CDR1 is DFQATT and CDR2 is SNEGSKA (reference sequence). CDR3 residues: CSARELGSLSTDTQYF. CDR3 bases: TGCAGTGCTAGAGAATTGGGTAGCCTTAGCACAGATACGCAGTATTTT.

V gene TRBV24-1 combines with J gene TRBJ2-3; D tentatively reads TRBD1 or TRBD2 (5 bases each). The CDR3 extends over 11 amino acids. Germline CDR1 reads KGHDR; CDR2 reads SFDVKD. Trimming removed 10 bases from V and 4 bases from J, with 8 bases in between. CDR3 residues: CATRDADTQYF. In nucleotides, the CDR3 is TGTGCCACTAGGGACGCAGATACGCAGTATTTT.

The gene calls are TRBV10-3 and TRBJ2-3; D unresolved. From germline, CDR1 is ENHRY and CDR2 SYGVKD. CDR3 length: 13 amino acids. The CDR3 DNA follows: TGTGGGTTTTACGGCTTTTCCACAGATACGCAGTATTTT. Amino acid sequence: CGFYGFSTDTQYF.

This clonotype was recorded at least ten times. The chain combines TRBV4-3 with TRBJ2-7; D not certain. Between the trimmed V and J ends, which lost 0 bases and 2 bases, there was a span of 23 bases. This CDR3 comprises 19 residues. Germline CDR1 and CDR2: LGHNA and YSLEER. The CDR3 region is CASSQDVGPRLMEAYEQYF. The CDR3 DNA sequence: TGCGCCAGCAGCCAAGATGTGGGCCCACGACTGATGGAAGCCTACGAGCAGTACTTC.

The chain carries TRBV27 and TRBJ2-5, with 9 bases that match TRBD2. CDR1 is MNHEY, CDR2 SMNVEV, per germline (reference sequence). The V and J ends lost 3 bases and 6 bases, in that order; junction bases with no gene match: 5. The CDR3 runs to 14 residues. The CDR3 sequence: CASSLGGGEKTQYF. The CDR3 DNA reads TGTGCCAGCAGTTTGGGCGGGGGGGAAAAGACCCAGTACTTC.

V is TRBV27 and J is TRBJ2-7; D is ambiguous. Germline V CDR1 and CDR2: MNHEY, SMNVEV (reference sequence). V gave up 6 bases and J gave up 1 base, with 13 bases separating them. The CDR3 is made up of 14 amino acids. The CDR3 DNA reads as TGTGCCAGCAGCGAGACTCCGAGTTCCTACGAGCAGTACTTC. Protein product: CASSETPSSYEQYF.

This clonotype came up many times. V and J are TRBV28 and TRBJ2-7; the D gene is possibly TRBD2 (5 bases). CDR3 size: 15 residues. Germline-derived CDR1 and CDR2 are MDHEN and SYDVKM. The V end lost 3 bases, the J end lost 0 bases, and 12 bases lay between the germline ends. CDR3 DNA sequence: TGTGCCAGCAGTTTTCGAGGGCTAAGCTCCTACGAGCAGTACTTC. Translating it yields CASSFRGLSSYEQYF.

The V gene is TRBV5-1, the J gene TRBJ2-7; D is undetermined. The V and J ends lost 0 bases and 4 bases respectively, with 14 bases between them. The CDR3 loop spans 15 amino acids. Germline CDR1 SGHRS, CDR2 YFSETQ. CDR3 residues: CASSLEVSIGYEQYF. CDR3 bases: TGCGCCAGCAGCTTGGAGGTCAGCATAGGGTACGAGCAGTACTTC.

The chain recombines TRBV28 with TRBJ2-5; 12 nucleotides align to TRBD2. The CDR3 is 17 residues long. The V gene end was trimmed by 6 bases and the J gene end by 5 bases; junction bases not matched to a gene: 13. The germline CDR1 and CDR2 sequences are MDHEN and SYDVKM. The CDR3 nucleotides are TGTGCCAGCAGGGATCCGGGACTAGCGGGCATCGGGGAGACCCAGTACTTC. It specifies CASRDPGLAGIGETQYF.

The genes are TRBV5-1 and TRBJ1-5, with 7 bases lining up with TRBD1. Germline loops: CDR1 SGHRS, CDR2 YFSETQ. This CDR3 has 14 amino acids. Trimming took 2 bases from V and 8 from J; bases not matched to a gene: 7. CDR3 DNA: TGCGCCAGCAGCTTAAGACAGGGAGGGGAGCCCCAGCATTTT. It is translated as CASSLRQGGEPQHF.

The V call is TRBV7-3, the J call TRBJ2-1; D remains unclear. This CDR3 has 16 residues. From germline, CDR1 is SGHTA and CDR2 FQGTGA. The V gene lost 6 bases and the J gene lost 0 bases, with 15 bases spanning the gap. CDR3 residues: CASRTNLGSSYNEQFF. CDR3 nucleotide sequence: TGTGCCAGCAGGACCAACTTGGGAAGCTCCTACAATGAGCAGTTCTTC.